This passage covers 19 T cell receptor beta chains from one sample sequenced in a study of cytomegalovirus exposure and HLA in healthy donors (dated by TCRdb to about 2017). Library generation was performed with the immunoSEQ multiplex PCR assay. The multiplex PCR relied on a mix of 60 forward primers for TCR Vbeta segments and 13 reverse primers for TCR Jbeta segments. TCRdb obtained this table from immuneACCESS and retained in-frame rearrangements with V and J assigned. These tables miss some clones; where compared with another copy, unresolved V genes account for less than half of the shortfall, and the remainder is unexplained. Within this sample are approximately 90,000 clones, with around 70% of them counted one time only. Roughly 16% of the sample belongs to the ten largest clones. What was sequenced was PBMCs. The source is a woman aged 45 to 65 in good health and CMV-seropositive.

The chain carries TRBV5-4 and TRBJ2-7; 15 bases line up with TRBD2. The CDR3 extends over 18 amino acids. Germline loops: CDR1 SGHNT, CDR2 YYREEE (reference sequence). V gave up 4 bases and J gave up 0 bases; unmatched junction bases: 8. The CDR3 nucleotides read TGTGCCAGCAGCCCTGGGGGACTAGCGGGAGGCAGCTCCTACGAGCAGTACTTC. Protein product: CASSPGGLAGGSSYEQYF.

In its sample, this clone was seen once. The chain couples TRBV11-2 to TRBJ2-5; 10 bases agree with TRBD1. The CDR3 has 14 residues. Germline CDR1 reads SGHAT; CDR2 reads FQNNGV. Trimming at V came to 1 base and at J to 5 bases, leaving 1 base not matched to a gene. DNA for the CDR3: TGTGCCAGCAGCTTAGGGGGACAGGGGGAGACCCAGTACTTC. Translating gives CASSLGGQGETQYF.

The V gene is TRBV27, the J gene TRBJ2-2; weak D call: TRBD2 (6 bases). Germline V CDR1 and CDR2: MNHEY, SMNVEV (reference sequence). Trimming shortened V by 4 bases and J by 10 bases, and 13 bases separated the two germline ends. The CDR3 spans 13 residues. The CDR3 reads CASSWGTLAELFF. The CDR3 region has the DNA TGTGCCAGCAGTTGGGGCACACTAGCGGAGCTGTTTTTT.

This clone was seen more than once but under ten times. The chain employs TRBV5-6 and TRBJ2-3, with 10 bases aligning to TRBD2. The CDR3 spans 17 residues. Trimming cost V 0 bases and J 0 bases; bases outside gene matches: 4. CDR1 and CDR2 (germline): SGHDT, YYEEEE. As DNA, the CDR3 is TGTGCCAGCAGCTTGGCAACTAGCGGGAAGAGCACAGATACGCAGTATTTT. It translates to CASSLATSGKSTDTQYF.

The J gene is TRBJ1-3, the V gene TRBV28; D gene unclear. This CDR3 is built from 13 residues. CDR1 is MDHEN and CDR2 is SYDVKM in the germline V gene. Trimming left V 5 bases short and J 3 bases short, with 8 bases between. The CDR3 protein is CASSREGGNTIYF. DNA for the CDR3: TGTGCCAGCAGTCGAGAGGGTGGAAACACCATATATTTT.

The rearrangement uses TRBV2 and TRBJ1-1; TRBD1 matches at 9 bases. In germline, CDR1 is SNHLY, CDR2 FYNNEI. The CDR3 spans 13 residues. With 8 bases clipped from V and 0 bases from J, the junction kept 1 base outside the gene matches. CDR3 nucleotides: TGTGCCAGCGGGACAGGGATGAACACTGAAGCTTTCTTT. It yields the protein CASGTGMNTEAFF.

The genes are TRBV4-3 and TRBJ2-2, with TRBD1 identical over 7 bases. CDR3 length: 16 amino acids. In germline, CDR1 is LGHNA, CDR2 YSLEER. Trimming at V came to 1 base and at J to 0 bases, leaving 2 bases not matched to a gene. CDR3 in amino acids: CASSQGTGANTGELFF. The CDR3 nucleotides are TGCGCCAGCAGCCAAGGGACAGGTGCGAACACCGGGGAGCTGTTTTTT.

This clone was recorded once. The CDR3 sequence is CASSPEGLSSYNEQFF. CDR3 DNA sequence: TGCGCCAGCAGCCCTGAGGGATTATCCTCCTACAATGAGCAGTTCTTC. V usage is TRBV4-1 and J usage is TRBJ2-1, with D possibly matching TRBD2 (5 bases). The V end lost 4 bases, the J end lost 0 bases, and 13 bases lay between the germline ends. The CDR3 loop spans 16 amino acids. Germline V CDR1 and CDR2: MGHRA, YSYEKL.

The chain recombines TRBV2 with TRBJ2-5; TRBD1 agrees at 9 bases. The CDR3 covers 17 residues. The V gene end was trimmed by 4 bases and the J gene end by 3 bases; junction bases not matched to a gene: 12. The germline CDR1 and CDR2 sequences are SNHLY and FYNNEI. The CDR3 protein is CASSAQFRRTGEETQYF. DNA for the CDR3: TGTGCCAGCAGTGCACAATTCAGAAGGACAGGGGAAGAGACCCAGTACTTC.

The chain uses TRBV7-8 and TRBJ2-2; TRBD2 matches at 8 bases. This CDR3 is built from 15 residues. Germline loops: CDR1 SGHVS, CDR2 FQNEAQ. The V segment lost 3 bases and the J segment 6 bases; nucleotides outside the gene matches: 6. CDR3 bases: TGTGCCAGCAGCTTGTCCCACGGGAGGGCCGGGGAGCTGTTTTTT. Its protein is CASSLSHGRAGELFF.

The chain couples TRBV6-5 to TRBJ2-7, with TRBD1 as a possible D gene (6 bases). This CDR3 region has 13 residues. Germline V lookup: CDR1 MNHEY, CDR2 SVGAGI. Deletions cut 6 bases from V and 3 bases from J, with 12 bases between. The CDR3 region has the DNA TGTGCCAGCAGCCAGGACAGTTTCTACGAGCAGTACTTC. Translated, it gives CASSQDSFYEQYF.

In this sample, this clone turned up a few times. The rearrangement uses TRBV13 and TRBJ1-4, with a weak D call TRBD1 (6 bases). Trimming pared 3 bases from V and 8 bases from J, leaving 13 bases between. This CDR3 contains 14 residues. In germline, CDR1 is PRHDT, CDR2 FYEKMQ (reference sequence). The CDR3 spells CASSFRGADEKLFF. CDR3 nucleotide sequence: TGTGCCAGCAGCTTCAGGGGAGCCGACGAAAAACTGTTTTTT.

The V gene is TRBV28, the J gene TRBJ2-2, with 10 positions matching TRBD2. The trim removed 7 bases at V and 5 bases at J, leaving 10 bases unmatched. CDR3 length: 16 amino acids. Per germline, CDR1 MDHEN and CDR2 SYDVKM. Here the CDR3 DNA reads TGTGCCAGCACCTCATCTAGCGGGAGAGGGACCGGGGAGCTGTTTTTT. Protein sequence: CASTSSSGRGTGELFF.

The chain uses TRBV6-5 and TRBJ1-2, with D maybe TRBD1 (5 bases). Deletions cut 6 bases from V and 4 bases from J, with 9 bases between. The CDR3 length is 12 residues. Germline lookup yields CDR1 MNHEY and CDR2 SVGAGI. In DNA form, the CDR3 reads TGTGCCAGCAGAACAGGAAGCTATGGCTACACCTTC. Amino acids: CASRTGSYGYTF.

The CDR3 here is CASSASGTGEAFF. For the CDR3, the DNA is TGTGCCAGCAGTGCCAGTGGGACAGGAGAAGCTTTCTTT. The V and J genes are TRBV6-1 and TRBJ1-1, with 8 bases that match TRBD1. The germline V gene has CDR1 MNHNS and CDR2 SASEGT. V was clipped by 4 bases and J by 8 bases; unmatched bases: 6. The CDR3 is made up of 13 amino acids.

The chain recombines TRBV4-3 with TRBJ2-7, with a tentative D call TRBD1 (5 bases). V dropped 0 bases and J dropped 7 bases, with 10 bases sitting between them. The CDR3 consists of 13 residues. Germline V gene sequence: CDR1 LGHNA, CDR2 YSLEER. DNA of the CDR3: TGCGCCAGCAGCCAAGATTGGCGGACAGAGCAGTACTTC. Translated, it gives CASSQDWRTEQYF.

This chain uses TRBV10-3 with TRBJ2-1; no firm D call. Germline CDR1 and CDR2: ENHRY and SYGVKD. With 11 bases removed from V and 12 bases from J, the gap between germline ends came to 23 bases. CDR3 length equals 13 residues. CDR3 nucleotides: TGTGCCTTCCGAGATGAGGCTACCGATCCGCAGTTCTTC. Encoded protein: CAFRDEATDPQFF.

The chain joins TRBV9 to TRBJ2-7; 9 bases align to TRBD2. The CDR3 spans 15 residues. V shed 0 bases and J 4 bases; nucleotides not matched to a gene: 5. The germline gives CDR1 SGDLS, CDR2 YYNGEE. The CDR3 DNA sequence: TGTGCCAGCAGCGTAGGGGAAGCGGGAGGATACGAGCAGTACTTC. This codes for CASSVGEAGGYEQYF.

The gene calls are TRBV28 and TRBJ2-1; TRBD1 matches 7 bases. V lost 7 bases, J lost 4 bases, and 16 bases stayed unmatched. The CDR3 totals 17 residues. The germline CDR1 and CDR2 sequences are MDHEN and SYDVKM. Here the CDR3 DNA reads TGTGCCAGCACTCATGACAGGGCTGGGGGTTTTTACAATGAGCAGTTCTTC. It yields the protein CASTHDRAGGFYNEQFF.